The 26 T cell receptor beta chains below come from one sample, sequenced in a study of blood T cell repertoires in COVID-19. Some clones are missing from TCRdb's copy, which holds only in-frame ones; the method was immunoSEQ multiplex PCR. This sample has more than 95,000 clones, with more than 75% found just once. Sequencing input: peripheral blood. Source of these receptors: a middle-aged man with acute or convalescent COVID-19.

The sample holds a few counts of this clone. V is TRBV18 and J is TRBJ1-1, with D perhaps matching TRBD1 (5 bases). Germline values: CDR1 KGHSH, CDR2 LQKENI. Trimming left V 3 bases short and J 3 bases short, with 8 bases between. CDR3 size: 13 residues. The CDR3 loop is CASSPGLYTEAFF. The DNA for the CDR3 is TGTGCCAGCTCACCGGGACTGTACACTGAAGCTTTCTTT.

V usage is TRBV24-1 and J usage is TRBJ2-2, with D perhaps matching TRBD1 (6 bases). With 5 bases removed from V and 0 bases from J, the gap between germline ends came to 18 bases. The germline CDR1 and CDR2 sequences are KGHDR and SFDVKD. This CDR3 is built from 18 residues. As DNA, the CDR3 is TGTGCCACCAGTGGGGCGAGTTTGGGGGCCCCGAACACCGGGGAGCTGTTTTTT. Its protein product is CATSGASLGAPNTGELFF.

The CDR3, as DNA: TGTGCCAGCAGAGGACAGGCGATGGAGACCCAGTACTTC. This gives the protein CASRGQAMETQYF. The rearrangement joins TRBV7-9 to TRBJ2-5; the match to TRBD1 covers 7 bases. CDR1 is SEHNR, CDR2 FQNEAQ, per germline (reference sequence). V lost 6 bases and J lost 5; bases outside the gene matches: 6. The CDR3 runs to 13 residues.

The chain links TRBV7-6 to TRBJ1-5, with TRBD1 matching 8 bases. This CDR3 contains 17 residues. CDR1 is SGHVS, CDR2 FNYEAQ, per germline. Trimming took 5 bases from V and 5 from J; bases not matched to a gene: 14. The CDR3: CASSPAGGARGDQPQHF. The CDR3 coding sequence is TGTGCCAGCAGCCCGGCAGGGGGCGCGAGGGGAGATCAGCCCCAGCATTTT.

The rearrangement joins TRBV24-1 to TRBJ2-1, with 10 bases matching TRBD1. V gave up 7 bases and J gave up 7 bases; unmatched junction bases: 9. The CDR3 covers 15 residues. CDR1 is KGHDR, CDR2 SFDVKD, per germline. This CDR3 is CATRNSGTGANEQFF. CDR3 coding DNA: TGTGCCACCAGGAATTCCGGGACAGGGGCGAATGAGCAGTTCTTC.

The rearrangement links TRBV9 to TRBJ1-4; 7 bases line up with TRBD1. This CDR3 is built from 14 residues. Germline loops: CDR1 SGDLS, CDR2 YYNGEE. The V gene end was trimmed by 4 bases and the J gene end by 5 bases; junction bases not matched to a gene: 5. The CDR3 DNA reads TGTGCCAGCAGCCCAGGGGGGACGAATGAAAAACTGTTTTTT. This encodes CASSPGGTNEKLFF.

This sequence joins TRBV9 and TRBJ2-5; D may be TRBD2 (6 bases). The V gene lost 0 bases and the J gene lost 3 bases, with 9 bases spanning the gap. The CDR3 totals 14 residues. Germline V gene sequence: CDR1 SGDLS, CDR2 YYNGEE. CDR3 in DNA: TGTGCCAGCAGCGTAGGACTAGTTGAAGAGACCCAGTACTTC. Translated: CASSVGLVEETQYF.

The rearrangement joins TRBV5-4 to TRBJ2-1, with 10 bases that match TRBD2. The V gene's germline CDR1 is SGHNT and CDR2 YYREEE (reference sequence). With V trimmed by 5 bases and J by 0 bases, 11 bases remained unmatched. CDR3 length: 18 residues. This CDR3 is CASRSGLAEPSSYNEQFF. The CDR3 DNA sequence: TGTGCCAGCAGATCTGGACTAGCGGAACCGAGCTCCTACAATGAGCAGTTCTTC.

The rearrangement joins TRBV5-1 to TRBJ2-1, with TRBD2 identical over 11 bases. CDR1 and CDR2 from the germline V gene are SGHRS and YFSETQ. The CDR3 is 16 amino acids. V dropped 8 bases and J dropped 14; count of bases not matched to a gene: 21. CDR3 DNA: TGCGCCAGTAAACCGTCCGGGGGGGAGACTAGCGGGACGGAGTTCTTC. Translating gives CASKPSGGETSGTEFF. Drawing the rest from reference TRBV5-1 and TRBJ2-1, the complete variable domain is KAGVTQTPRYLIKTRGQQVTLSCSPISGHRSVSWYQQTPGQGLQFLFEYFSETQRNKGNFPGRFSGRQFSNSRSEMNVSTLELGDSALYLCASKPSGGETSGTEFFGPGTRLTVL.

This clone occurred a few times. The V and J genes are TRBV18 and TRBJ2-7, with TRBD1 matching 7 bases. This CDR3 contains 16 residues. The V segment lost 0 bases and the J segment 1 base; nucleotides outside the gene matches: 6. CDR1 and CDR2 from the germline V gene are KGHSH and LQKENI. The DNA of the CDR3 is TGTGCCAGCTCACCACCGGGGCAGGGGGATTCCTACGAGCAGTACTTC. It codes for CASSPPGQGDSYEQYF. The full variable domain, with the rest looked up from reference TRBV18 and TRBJ2-7, is NAGVMQNPRHLVRRRGQEARLRCSPMKGHSHVYWYRQLPEEGLKFMVYLQKENIIDESGMPKERFSAEFPKEGPSILRIQQVVRGDSAAYFCASSPPGQGDSYEQYFGPGTRLTVT.

The genes are TRBV6-5 and TRBJ1-1; D gene ambiguous. CDR1 MNHEY and CDR2 SVGAGI come from the germline V gene. Trimming shortened V by 7 bases and J by 6 bases, and 12 bases separated the two germline ends. The CDR3 has 12 residues. The CDR3 DNA follows: TGTGCCAGCACCCGACTCGGGGCTGAAGCTTTCTTT. Translated, it gives CASTRLGAEAFF.

V and J are TRBV5-1 and TRBJ2-1, with 8 bases fitting TRBD2. This CDR3 contains 17 residues. Germline-derived CDR1 and CDR2 are SGHRS and YFSETQ. Unmatched junction bases numbered 12, after V lost 0 bases and J lost 7 bases. CDR3 region: CASSLAESGSSGNEQFF. CDR3 DNA: TGCGCCAGCAGCTTGGCGGAAAGCGGGAGTTCAGGAAATGAGCAGTTCTTC.

V gene TRBV5-1 combines with J gene TRBJ1-5; 8 bases are a match to TRBD1. CDR1 SGHRS and CDR2 YFSETQ come from the germline V gene. The CDR3 is 14 residues long. Trimming cost V 1 base and J 6 bases; bases outside gene matches: 3. CDR3 nucleotide sequence: TGCGCCAGCAGCTTGTCAGGGGGCGGTCAGCCCCAGCATTTT. It specifies CASSLSGGGQPQHF.

The CDR3: CASSPGLAGGLGTQYF. CDR3 in DNA: TGTGCCAGCAGCCCGGGACTAGCGGGAGGGCTTGGTACGCAGTATTTT. This sequence joins TRBV5-4 and TRBJ2-3; 16 nucleotides align to TRBD2. The CDR3 totals 16 residues. The germline V gene has CDR1 SGHNT and CDR2 YYREEE (reference sequence). After removal of 4 bases from V and 8 bases from J, the junction contained 7 bases not matched to a gene.

The rearrangement uses TRBV10-1 and TRBJ2-7, with 10 nucleotides matching TRBD2. V lost 2 bases to trimming and J lost 4 bases; unmatched junction nucleotides: 26. The CDR3 consists of 22 residues. Germline CDR1 WNHNN, CDR2 SYGVQD (reference sequence). CDR3 sequence: CASSEGTYRTSGGGGAQYEQYF. CDR3 DNA: TGCGCCAGCAGTGAGGGAACATACAGGACTAGCGGAGGAGGGGGGGCTCAATACGAGCAGTACTTC.

This clone was counted once. This sequence joins TRBV5-3 and TRBJ2-7; 8 bases match TRBD2. TRBV5-3 is an ORF; its function is uncertain. This CDR3 spans 19 amino acids. V was clipped by 6 bases and J by 2 bases; unmatched bases: 22. The chain's CDR3 is CARTPAPGGRTSGPYEQYF. CDR3 nucleotide sequence: TGTGCCAGAACGCCCGCCCCGGGGGGCCGAACTAGCGGCCCCTACGAGCAGTACTTC.

This chain connects TRBV19 to TRBJ2-5; 10 bases are a match to TRBD1. The J segment lost 4 bases and the V segment lost 3 bases, leaving 2 bases of the junction unmatched. The CDR3 extends over 14 amino acids. Germline V lookup: CDR1 LNHDA, CDR2 SQIVND (reference sequence). The CDR3, as DNA: TGTGCCAGTAGTATGACAGGGGGCACAGAGACCCAGTACTTC. Translated: CASSMTGGTETQYF. The full variable domain, with the rest looked up from reference TRBV19 and TRBJ2-5, is DGGITQSPKYLFRKEGQNVTLSCEQNLNHDAMYWYRQDPGQGLRLIYYSQIVNDFQKGDIAEGYSVSREKKESFPLTVTSAQKNPTAFYLCASSMTGGTETQYFGPGTRLLVL.

As concerns this clone: Within the sample, other DNA sequences also encode this same CDR3. The gene calls are TRBV5-1 and TRBJ1-4, with 7 bases aligning to TRBD1. V was clipped by 1 base and J by 3 bases; unmatched bases: 0. Per germline, CDR1 SGHRS and CDR2 YFSETQ. The CDR3 is 14 residues long. CDR3 protein: CASSLQGANEKLFF. The CDR3 nucleotides read TGCGCCAGCAGCTTGCAGGGGGCTAATGAAAAACTGTTTTTT.

The chain carries TRBV6-4 and TRBJ2-1; TRBD2 is a possible D gene (6 bases). The CDR3 sequence is 15 residues long. The V gene's germline CDR1 is MRHNA and CDR2 SNTAGT. V was clipped by 0 bases and J by 4 bases, with 10 bases between them. The CDR3 here is CASSDSPSGYNEQFF. The CDR3 bases are TGTGCCAGCAGTGACTCCCCAAGCGGGTACAATGAGCAGTTCTTC.

The gene calls are TRBV3-1 (or the pseudogene TRBV3-2) and TRBJ2-7; D call uncertain. Germline assignment: CDR1 LGHDT and CDR2 YNNKEL (reference sequence). Trimming pared 4 bases from V and 1 base from J, leaving 8 bases between. This CDR3 comprises 13 residues. CDR3 sequence: CASSPAASYEQYF. In DNA, the CDR3 is TGTGCCAGCAGCCCGGCGGCTTCCTACGAGCAGTACTTC.

The chain is built from TRBV3-1 (or the pseudogene TRBV3-2) and TRBJ2-5; D might be TRBD2 (5 bases). Germline V lookup: CDR1 LGHDT, CDR2 YNNKEL (reference sequence). V was trimmed by 0 bases and J by 3 bases, leaving 8 bases between them. CDR3 length: 14 residues. DNA of the CDR3: TGTGCCAGCAGCCAAGATCAAGCGGAAGAGACCCAGTACTTC. Protein product: CASSQDQAEETQYF.

The V and J genes are TRBV27 and TRBJ2-2; 15 nucleotides line up with TRBD2. The V segment lost 6 bases and the J segment 5 bases; nucleotides outside the gene matches: 10. The germline V gene has CDR1 MNHEY and CDR2 SMNVEV (reference sequence). The CDR3 totals 18 residues. The CDR3 protein is CASSRSGLAGGGTGELFF. CDR3 sequence (DNA): TGTGCCAGCAGCCGATCGGGACTAGCGGGGGGAGGGACCGGGGAGCTGTTTTTT.

This clone was seen just once. The chain has TRBV7-8 and TRBJ2-1; 8 bases are shared with TRBD2. The CDR3 has 14 residues. Germline loops: CDR1 SGHVS, CDR2 FQNEAQ. V was pared by 8 bases and J by 1 base, with 4 bases of the junction left unmatched. The CDR3 region has the DNA TGTGCCAGCGGGACTAGGAGTTCCTACAATGAGCAGTTCTTC. As protein: CASGTRSSYNEQFF.

This sequence joins TRBV7-2 and TRBJ2-2, with TRBD2 matching 12 bases. Germline V CDR1 and CDR2: SGHTA, FQGNSA. V dropped 7 bases and J dropped 1; count of bases not matched to a gene: 7. The CDR3 has 17 amino acids. The CDR3 bases are TGTGCCAGCAAAGGGCTAGCGGGAGGGCTGAACACCGGGGAGCTGTTTTTT. This translates into CASKGLAGGLNTGELFF.

This chain joins TRBV6-1 and TRBJ2-5, with a possible D match to TRBD1 (5 bases). The germline V gene has CDR1 MNHNS and CDR2 SASEGT. V lost 2 bases and J 1 base, leaving 11 bases between the germline ends. CDR3 length equals 15 residues. The CDR3 region is CASSEFSRVQETQYF. DNA for the CDR3: TGTGCCAGCAGTGAATTTAGCAGGGTCCAAGAGACCCAGTACTTC.

The J gene is TRBJ2-1, the V gene TRBV2; weak D call: TRBD2 (5 bases). The V and J ends lost 5 bases and 8 bases respectively, with 16 bases between them. CDR3 length: 14 amino acids. Germline lookup yields CDR1 SNHLY and CDR2 FYNNEI. As DNA, the CDR3 is TGTGCCAGCAGTCAAACCGGGGTAGCCGATGAGCAGTTCTTC. It specifies CASSQTGVADEQFF.